This entry lists 22 T cell receptor beta chains sequenced from one sample in a study of T cell responses to AZD1222 COVID-19 vaccine. Generated by immunoSEQ multiplex PCR, the TCRdb table keeps only in-frame clones and is missing some. This table holds over 110,000 clones, 85% to 95% found once. The sample in question was peripheral blood, obtained 28 days after the second AZD1222 dose. The receptors stem from an adult who received the AZD1222 COVID-19 vaccine.

The gene calls are TRBV10-2 and TRBJ2-3; no clear D. The CDR3 has 12 amino acids. Germline-derived CDR1 and CDR2 are WSHSY and SAAADI. V lost 3 bases and J 6 bases, leaving 7 bases between the germline ends. The CDR3 reads CASSETGDTQYF. For the CDR3, the DNA is TGCGCCAGCAGTGAAACTGGGGATACGCAGTATTTT.

The chain carries TRBV29-1 and TRBJ1-1; TRBD1 might be the D (5 bases). Germline loops: CDR1 SQVTM, CDR2 ANQGSEA. V was pared by 3 bases and J by 7 bases, with 15 bases between. The CDR3 has 13 amino acids. CDR3 in amino acids: CSVDRQSASEAFF. The DNA for the CDR3 is TGCAGCGTTGACCGACAGTCTGCCAGTGAAGCTTTCTTT. Supplemented by reference TRBV29-1 and TRBJ1-1, the full variable domain reads SAVISQKPSRDICQRGTSLTIQCQVDSQVTMMFWYRQQPGQSLTLIATANQGSEATYESGFVIDKFPISRPNLTFSTLTVSNMSPEDSSIYLCSVDRQSASEAFFGQGTRLTVV.

This clone is a singleton in its sample. The chain links TRBV28 to TRBJ2-1; 10 bases fit TRBD2. Germline V lookup: CDR1 MDHEN, CDR2 SYDVKM. The CDR3 loop spans 17 amino acids. J gave up 9 bases and V 7 bases, and 18 bases lay outside the gene matches. CDR3 amino acids: CASNIAPLSGGVSEQFF. The DNA for the CDR3 is TGTGCCAGCAACATTGCGCCCCTAAGCGGGGGGGTCTCTGAGCAGTTCTTC.

The gene calls are TRBV7-2 and TRBJ2-5; perhaps TRBD1 as D (6 bases). V was shortened by 5 bases and J by 0 bases, with 16 bases between the two germline ends. Germline CDR1 and CDR2: SGHTA and FQGNSA. CDR3 length: 16 amino acids. CDR3 amino acids: CASSAGQPVYQETQYF. As DNA, the CDR3 is TGTGCCAGCAGCGCCGGACAGCCAGTTTACCAAGAGACCCAGTACTTC.

The J gene is TRBJ2-1, the V gene TRBV27, with D unresolved. V was clipped by 5 bases and J by 7 bases, with 6 bases between them. The CDR3 is 11 amino acids. CDR1 is MNHEY, CDR2 SMNVEV, per germline (reference sequence). The CDR3 sequence is CASSHGNEQFF. The CDR3 DNA reads TGTGCCAGCAGTCATGGTAATGAGCAGTTCTTC.

This clone was counted once. The chain couples TRBV18 to TRBJ1-2, with 8 bases fitting TRBD1. The V gene's germline CDR1 is KGHSH and CDR2 LQKENI. Trimming cost V 0 bases and J 4 bases; bases outside gene matches: 4. The CDR3 length is 15 residues. As DNA, the CDR3 is TGTGCCAGCTCACCACCATTTACAGGGGGCTATGGCTACACCTTC. The encoded protein is CASSPPFTGGYGYTF. Using reference TRBV18 and TRBJ1-2 for the parts outside the CDR3, the full variable domain is NAGVMQNPRHLVRRRGQEARLRCSPMKGHSHVYWYRQLPEEGLKFMVYLQKENIIDESGMPKERFSAEFPKEGPSILRIQQVVRGDSAAYFCASSPPFTGGYGYTFGSGTRLTVV.

The rearrangement links TRBV24-1 to TRBJ2-1, with 8 bases aligning to TRBD2. Germline V lookup: CDR1 KGHDR, CDR2 SFDVKD. V was clipped by 7 bases and J by 4 bases; unmatched bases: 8. This CDR3 has 15 amino acids. CDR3 sequence: CATSSPSGGYNEQFF. The CDR3 DNA reads as TGTGCCACCAGCTCACCCAGCGGGGGATACAATGAGCAGTTCTTC.

The gene calls are TRBV2 and TRBJ1-2; D is uncertain. V dropped 8 bases and J dropped 8 bases, with 18 bases sitting between them. CDR1 is SNHLY and CDR2 is FYNNEI in the germline V gene. This CDR3 is built from 13 residues. CDR3 sequence reads: CASLTEGLGGYTF. In DNA, the CDR3 is TGTGCCAGCCTAACCGAGGGCCTTGGGGGCTACACCTTC.

This chain joins TRBV4-3 and TRBJ1-2; D is undetermined. Trimming cost V 0 bases and J 5 bases, with 7 bases left between them. The CDR3 is 13 amino acids. Germline V gives CDR1 LGHNA, CDR2 YSLEER. Here the CDR3 DNA reads TGCGCCAGCAGCCAAGATCAGGATTATGGCTACACCTTC. This encodes CASSQDQDYGYTF.

The chain couples TRBV2 to TRBJ1-2; TRBD1 might be the D (6 bases). This CDR3 comprises 13 residues. Trimming took off 5 bases at V and 2 bases at J, with 9 bases between the two ends. Germline CDR1 and CDR2: SNHLY and FYNNEI. The CDR3 DNA sequence: TGTGCCAGCAGTCTCAGGGGCAACTATGGCTACACCTTC. It is translated as CASSLRGNYGYTF.

V usage is TRBV3-1 (or the pseudogene TRBV3-2) and J usage is TRBJ2-2, with D unclear. The V and J ends lost 2 bases and 3 bases respectively, with 13 bases between them. CDR1 is LGHDT, CDR2 YNNKEL, per germline (reference sequence). This CDR3 is 16 amino acids long. CDR3 sequence (DNA): TGTGCCAGCAGCCAATTAGACGAGGCAGACACCGGGGAGCTGTTTTTT. Translated: CASSQLDEADTGELFF.

The J gene is TRBJ2-1, the V gene TRBV15; D might be TRBD1 (5 bases). Germline V gene data show CDR1 as LNHNV and CDR2 as YYDKDF (reference sequence). V was trimmed by 0 bases and J by 2 bases, leaving 8 bases between them. This CDR3 comprises 15 residues. Here the CDR3 reads CATSRDRGAYNEQFF. In DNA, the CDR3 is TGTGCCACCAGCAGAGATAGGGGCGCCTACAATGAGCAGTTCTTC.

V gene TRBV5-1 combines with J gene TRBJ1-2; D unclear. This CDR3 is built from 14 residues. V lost 0 bases and J 4 bases, leaving 10 bases between the germline ends. In germline, CDR1 is SGHRS, CDR2 YFSETQ. The CDR3 DNA reads as TGCGCCAGCAGCTTGGGACTGGAAATCTATGGCTACACCTTC. This sequence encodes CASSLGLEIYGYTF.

For the CDR3, the DNA is TGTGCCAGCAGCCCCGGGACTAGCGATTACAATGAGCAGTTCTTC. Protein sequence: CASSPGTSDYNEQFF. The chain couples TRBV7-9 to TRBJ2-1; 10 bases map to TRBD2. CDR1 is SEHNR, CDR2 FQNEAQ, per germline (reference sequence). The CDR3 length is 15 residues. V gave up 5 bases and J gave up 4 bases; unmatched junction bases: 5.

CDR3 sequence reads: CASAQGYNEQFF. CDR3 coding DNA: TGTGCTAGTGCCCAGGGGTACAATGAGCAGTTCTTC. V gene TRBV12-5 combines with J gene TRBJ2-1; maybe TRBD1 (6 bases). The CDR3 is made up of 12 amino acids. V was cut by 7 bases and J by 4 bases, with 8 bases left in between. The germline gives CDR1 LGHNT, CDR2 FRNRAP.

V gene TRBV5-1 combines with J gene TRBJ1-6, with TRBD1 as a possible D gene (5 bases). Germline CDR1 is SGHRS and CDR2 is YFSETQ. V gave up 7 bases and J gave up 7 bases, with 9 bases separating them. This CDR3 spans 12 amino acids. The CDR3 loop reads CASRQNNSPLHF. The CDR3 bases are TGCGCCAGCCGACAGAACAATTCACCCCTCCACTTT.

The CDR3 sequence is CATSKSAMANEQFF. In DNA, the CDR3 is TGTGCCACCAGTAAGAGCGCCATGGCCAATGAGCAGTTCTTC. The chain links TRBV24-1 to TRBJ2-1; D is unresolved. V lost 6 bases and J lost 6, with 14 bases in between. Looked up from germline, CDR1 is KGHDR and CDR2 is SFDVKD. The CDR3 is 14 residues long.

The chain carries TRBV5-1 and TRBJ1-2; D possibly corresponds to TRBD1 (6 bases). V dropped 4 bases and J dropped 3 bases, with 22 bases sitting between them. Germline V gives CDR1 SGHRS, CDR2 YFSETQ. CDR3 length: 17 residues. CDR3 residues: CASSRPTARGLDYGYTF. In DNA, the CDR3 is TGCGCCAGCAGCCGACCAACGGCCAGGGGTTTGGACTATGGCTACACCTTC.

The count of this clone is one. The chain links TRBV27 to TRBJ1-2; no definite D call. Germline V gene lookup returns CDR1 MNHEY and CDR2 SMNVEV (reference sequence). This CDR3 is 13 amino acids long. Trimming removed 3 bases from V and 2 bases from J, with 7 bases in between. The CDR3 bases are TGTGCCAGCAGTTTTAGATCCAACTATGGCTACACCTTC. Protein product: CASSFRSNYGYTF.

The chain links TRBV7-8 to TRBJ2-7; 11 bases line up with TRBD1. The CDR3 runs 13 residues. CDR1 is SGHVS, CDR2 FQNEAQ, per germline. The V and J ends lost 8 bases and 5 bases, in that order; junction bases with no gene match: 5. The CDR3 DNA reads TGTGCCAGCGGAAGGACAGGGGGCGACGAGCAGTACTTC. Its translation is CASGRTGGDEQYF.

The chain employs TRBV6-1 and TRBJ1-2; D unresolved. This CDR3 has 15 residues. Germline CDR1 reads MNHNS; CDR2 reads SASEGT. Trimming took off 0 bases at V and 4 bases at J, with 12 bases between the two ends. This CDR3 is CASSEATTLTYGYTF. In nucleotides, the CDR3 is TGTGCCAGCAGTGAAGCTACAACTCTGACCTATGGCTACACCTTC.

This clone was observed a few times. This chain links TRBV10-1 with TRBJ1-1; TRBD1 matches 8 bases. CDR3 length: 15 amino acids. V lost 3 bases and J lost 1; bases outside the gene matches: 4. Looked up from germline, CDR1 is WNHNN and CDR2 is SYGVQD (reference sequence). The CDR3 is CASSEVQGENTEAFF. In DNA, the CDR3 is TGCGCCAGCAGTGAAGTACAGGGGGAGAACACTGAAGCTTTCTTT.